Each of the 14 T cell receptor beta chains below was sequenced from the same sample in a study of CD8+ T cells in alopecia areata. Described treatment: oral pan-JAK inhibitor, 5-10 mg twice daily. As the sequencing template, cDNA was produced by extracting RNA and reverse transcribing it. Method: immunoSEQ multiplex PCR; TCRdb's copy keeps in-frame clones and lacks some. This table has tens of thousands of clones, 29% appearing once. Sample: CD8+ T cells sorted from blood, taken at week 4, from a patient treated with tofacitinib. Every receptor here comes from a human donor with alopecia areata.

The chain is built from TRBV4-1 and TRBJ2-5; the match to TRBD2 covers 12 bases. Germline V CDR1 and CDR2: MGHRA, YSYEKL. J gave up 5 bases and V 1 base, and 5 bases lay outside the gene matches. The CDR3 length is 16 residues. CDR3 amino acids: CASSQGLAGVLETQYF. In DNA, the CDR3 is TGCGCCAGCAGCCAAGGACTAGCGGGAGTGTTGGAGACCCAGTACTTC.

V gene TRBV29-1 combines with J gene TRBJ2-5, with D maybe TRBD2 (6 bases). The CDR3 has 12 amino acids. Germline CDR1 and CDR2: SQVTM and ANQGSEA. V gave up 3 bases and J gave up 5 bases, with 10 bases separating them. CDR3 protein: CSVDPGEETQYF. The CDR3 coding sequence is TGCAGCGTTGATCCGGGGGAGGAGACCCAGTACTTC. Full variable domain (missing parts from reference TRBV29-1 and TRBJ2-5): SAVISQKPSRDICQRGTSLTIQCQVDSQVTMMFWYRQQPGQSLTLIATANQGSEATYESGFVIDKFPISRPNLTFSTLTVSNMSPEDSSIYLCSVDPGEETQYFGPGTRLLVL.

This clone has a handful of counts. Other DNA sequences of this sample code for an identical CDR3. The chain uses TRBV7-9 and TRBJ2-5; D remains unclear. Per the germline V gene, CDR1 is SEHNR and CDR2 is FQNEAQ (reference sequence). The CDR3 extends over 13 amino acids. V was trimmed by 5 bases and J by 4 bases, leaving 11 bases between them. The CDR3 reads CASSPPLAETQYF. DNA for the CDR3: TGTGCCAGCAGCCCTCCCCTGGCAGAGACCCAGTACTTC.

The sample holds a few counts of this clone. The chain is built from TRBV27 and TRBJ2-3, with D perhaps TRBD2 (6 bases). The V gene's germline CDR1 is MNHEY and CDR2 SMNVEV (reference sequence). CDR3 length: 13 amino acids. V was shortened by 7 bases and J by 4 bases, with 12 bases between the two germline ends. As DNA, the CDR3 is TGTGCCAGCACCGGGAGTTATGCAGATACGCAGTATTTT. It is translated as CASTGSYADTQYF.

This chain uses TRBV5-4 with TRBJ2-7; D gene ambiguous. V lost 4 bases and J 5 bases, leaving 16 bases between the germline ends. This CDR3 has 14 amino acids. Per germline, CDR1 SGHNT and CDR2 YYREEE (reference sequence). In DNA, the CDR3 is TGTGCCAGCAGCCCCGAGCATGTCGATGACGAGCAGTACTTC. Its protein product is CASSPEHVDDEQYF.

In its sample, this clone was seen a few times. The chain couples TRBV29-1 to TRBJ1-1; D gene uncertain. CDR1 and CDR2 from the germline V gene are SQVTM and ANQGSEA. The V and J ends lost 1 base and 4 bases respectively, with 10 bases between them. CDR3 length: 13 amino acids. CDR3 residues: CSVEGGWGTEAFF. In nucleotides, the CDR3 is TGCAGCGTTGAAGGGGGTTGGGGCACTGAAGCTTTCTTT.

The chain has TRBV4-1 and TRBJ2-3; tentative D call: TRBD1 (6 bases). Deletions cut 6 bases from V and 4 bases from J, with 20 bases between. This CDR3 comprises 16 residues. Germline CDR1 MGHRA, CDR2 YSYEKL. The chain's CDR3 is CASSASGHPGPDTQYF. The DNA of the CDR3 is TGCGCCAGCAGTGCCTCGGGACACCCAGGACCAGATACGCAGTATTTT.

CDR3 coding DNA: TGCAGCGTTCAGTGGGGTGGCTATGGCTACACCTTC. Protein product: CSVQWGGYGYTF. The chain has TRBV29-1 and TRBJ1-2; the D is unclear. Per germline, CDR1 SQVTM and CDR2 ANQGSEA. With 5 bases removed from V and 4 bases from J, the gap between germline ends came to 11 bases. The CDR3 is 12 residues long. The whole variable domain, filled in from reference TRBV29-1 and TRBJ1-2, reads SAVISQKPSRDICQRGTSLTIQCQVDSQVTMMFWYRQQPGQSLTLIATANQGSEATYESGFVIDKFPISRPNLTFSTLTVSNMSPEDSSIYLCSVQWGGYGYTFGSGTRLTVV.

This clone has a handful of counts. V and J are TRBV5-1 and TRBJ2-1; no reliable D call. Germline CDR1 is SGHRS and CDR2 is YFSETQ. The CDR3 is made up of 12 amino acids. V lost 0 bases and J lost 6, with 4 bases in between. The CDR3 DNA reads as TGCGCCAGCAGCTTGGCCGGCAATGAGCAGTTCTTC. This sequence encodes CASSLAGNEQFF.

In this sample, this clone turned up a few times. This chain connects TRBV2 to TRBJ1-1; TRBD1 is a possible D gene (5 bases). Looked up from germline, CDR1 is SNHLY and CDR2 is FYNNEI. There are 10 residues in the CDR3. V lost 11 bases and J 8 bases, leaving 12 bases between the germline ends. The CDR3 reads CAGGGVEAFF. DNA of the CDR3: TGTGCCGGGGGAGGGGTGGAAGCTTTCTTT.

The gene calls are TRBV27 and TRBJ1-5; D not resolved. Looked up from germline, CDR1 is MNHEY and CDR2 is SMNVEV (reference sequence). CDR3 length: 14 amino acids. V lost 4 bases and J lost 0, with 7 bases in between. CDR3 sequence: CASSSYPSNQPQHF. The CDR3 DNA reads TGTGCCAGCAGTTCCTACCCTAGCAATCAGCCCCAGCATTTT.

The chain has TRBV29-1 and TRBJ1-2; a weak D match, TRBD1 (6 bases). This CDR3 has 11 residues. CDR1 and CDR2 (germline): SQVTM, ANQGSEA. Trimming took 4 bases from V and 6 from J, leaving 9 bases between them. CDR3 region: CSVAQGDGYTF. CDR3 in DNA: TGCAGCGTTGCACAGGGTGATGGCTACACCTTC.

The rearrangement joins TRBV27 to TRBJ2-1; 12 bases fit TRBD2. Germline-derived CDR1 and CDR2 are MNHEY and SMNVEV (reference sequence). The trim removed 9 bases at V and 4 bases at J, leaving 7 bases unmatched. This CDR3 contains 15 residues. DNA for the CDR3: TGTGCCAGTGCCCCCGGGACTAGCGGGTACAATGAGCAGTTCTTC. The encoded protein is CASAPGTSGYNEQFF.

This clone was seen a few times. The CDR3 DNA follows: TGCGCCAGCCACCCCCTAGGGACAGGGGGCACCGGGGAGCTGTTTTTT. Encoded protein: CASHPLGTGGTGELFF. This chain links TRBV4-1 with TRBJ2-2; TRBD1 matches 11 bases. The J segment lost 4 bases and the V segment lost 8 bases, leaving 9 bases of the junction unmatched. The CDR3 sequence is 16 residues long. Germline V lookup: CDR1 MGHRA, CDR2 YSYEKL.